The subject of this entry is one T cell receptor beta chain. Reverse transcription of 0.5 to 1 ug RNA was carried out with random hexamers. TCR beta CDR3 was amplified by immunoSEQ covering 54 Vbeta and 13 Jbeta. TCRdb redid the calling of the immunoSEQ multiplex PCR reads with MiXCR, one entry per CDR3 protein. Altogether approximately 160,000 distinct CDR3 sequences are present, approximately 93% being singletons, with the ten largest covering roughly 0.097%. The sequenced target, TCR beta, came from blood CD8+ and CD4+ T cells. Relapsing-remitting disease, either stable or active, was present in the multiple sclerosis controls, who were treatment-naive patients. Negative isolation was used for CD8+ and CD4+ T cells, and FACS enrichment was applied to TEMRA cells. These data come from a study of CD8 T cells in Susac syndrome. CDR1 is SGHRS and CDR2 is YFSETQ in the germline V gene. This CDR3 is 15 amino acids long. V dropped 0 bases and J dropped 2 bases, with 11 bases sitting between them.

This chain links TRBV5-1 with TRBJ1-2; TRBD1 might be the D (6 bases). Sequencing was carried out using CD4+ T cells from PBMCs. The sequence came from a human donor with multiple sclerosis. The CDR3 coding sequence is TGCGCCAGCAGCTTGGAGGCAGGGGCGAACTATGGCTACACCTTC. As protein: CASSLEAGANYGYTF.